Listed below are T cell receptor beta chains from one sample, sequenced in a study of blood T cell repertoires in COVID-19. Clones were sequenced by immunoSEQ multiplex PCR, and TCRdb holds only the in-frame ones, with some missing. The data hold more than 200,000 clones, with approximately 90% observed a single time. Sequences were obtained from peripheral blood. The receptors here all came from a woman in her 50s with COVID-19, enrolled during active disease. The CDR3 runs from the conserved cysteine through the conserved F or W. Expanded clones get a size class; other rows say once, few or many, or leave the size out.

v_call	clone_size	cdr3_aa
TRBV6-5	.	CASAPGRGGELFF
TRBV28	.	CASSKAGALAKNIQYF
TRBV28	.	CASSNRGLGYTF
TRBV2	.	CASSVGQSGTDTQYF
TRBV2	.	CASSSTGTGANVLTF
TRBV7-2	.	CASSQPTVATQYF
TRBV14	.	CASIPTGNNSYEQYF
TRBV9	.	CASSRGEGATEAFF
TRBV9	.	CASSPSPEYYGYTF
TRBV5-6	.	CASSFGRGKDGYTF
TRBV19	.	CASSINSRNQPQHF
TRBV7-2	few	CASSLSLWTGGGDEQFF
TRBV7-2	.	CASSPDGNQYSPLHF
TRBV12-3/TRBV12-4	.	CASSVRSLGEAFF
TRBV5-4	.	CASTMTGVGNEQFF
TRBV9	.	CASSVARGGGYTF
TRBV5-1	.	CASSLAQEGNEQFF
TRBV28	medium-sized	CASSLKAGGRTDTQYF
TRBV4-1	.	CASSQDGGEGAGNTIYF
TRBV30	once	CAWSGGQAGGYTF
TRBV13	.	CASSSALRTGGLTDTQYF
TRBV6-1	.	CASSEALGVNTEAFF
TRBV6-2/TRBV6-3	few	CASSSGTGSPVPMNTEAFF
TRBV28	.	CASSFGLAGVNEQFF
TRBV3-1/TRBV3-2	.	CASSLRGLSGNTIYF
TRBV7-9	.	CASSSPGGHYEKLFF
TRBV11-2	.	CASSPTLSADGYTF